The rows below give T cell receptor beta chains drawn from one sample of a study of Ad26.COV2.S vaccination and SARS-CoV-2 variants. Sequencing used immunoSEQ multiplex PCR; TCRdb keeps in-frame clones, though not all of them. The table has about 350,000 clones, about 85% seen once. Sequencing used peripheral blood, obtained in a trial of Ad26.COV2.S vaccine versus placebo. The receptor set was obtained from a person aged 18-60 years who received the Ad26.COV2.S COVID-19 vaccine or a placebo. The CDR3 runs from the conserved cysteine through the conserved F or W. A D gene is named only where the DNA matches it firmly. Clone size is shown for a subset of rows, as once, few, many or a class of expanded clone.

d_call: TRBD2
clone_size: .
j_call: TRBJ2-7
v_call: TRBV13
cdr3_nt: TGTGCCAGCAGCCCCGGACTAGCGGGAGGTGTGGAGCAGTACTTC
cdr3_aa: CASSPGLAGGVEQYF

d_call: TRBD1
clone_size: .
j_call: TRBJ1-5
v_call: TRBV6-2/TRBV6-3
cdr3_nt: TGTGCCAGCAGCCGACAGGGATGGAATCAGCCCCAGCATTTT
cdr3_aa: CASSRQGWNQPQHF

d_call: .
clone_size: .
j_call: TRBJ2-3
v_call: TRBV20-1
cdr3_nt: TGCAGTGCTATCCCTGCAGATACGCAGTATTTT
cdr3_aa: CSAIPADTQYF

d_call: TRBD2
clone_size: .
j_call: TRBJ2-7
v_call: TRBV27
cdr3_nt: TGTGCCAGCAGTTCCTACGCGGGAGGGGAATGGGAGCAGTACTTC
cdr3_aa: CASSSYAGGEWEQYF

d_call: .
clone_size: .
j_call: TRBJ1-5
v_call: TRBV19
cdr3_nt: TGTGCCAGTAGTATAGCCAGTTATAGCAATCAGCCCCAGCATTTT
cdr3_aa: CASSIASYSNQPQHF

d_call: TRBD1
clone_size: once
j_call: TRBJ1-4
v_call: TRBV3-1/TRBV3-2
cdr3_nt: TGTGCCAGCAGCCGGCTGGGACAGATGAGAACTGGGACTAATGAAAAACTGTTTTTT
cdr3_aa: CASSRLGQMRTGTNEKLFF

d_call: .
clone_size: .
j_call: TRBJ2-2
v_call: TRBV3-1/TRBV3-2
cdr3_nt: TGTGCCAGCAGCCAATTGCAGGGACGAGGATCCGGGGAGCTGTTTTTT
cdr3_aa: CASSQLQGRGSGELFF

d_call: TRBD1
clone_size: .
j_call: TRBJ2-7
v_call: TRBV14
cdr3_nt: TGTGCCAGCAGCCAAGATCTGGACAGGGCTCACGAGCAGTACTTC
cdr3_aa: CASSQDLDRAHEQYF

d_call: .
clone_size: .
j_call: TRBJ1-2
v_call: TRBV3-1/TRBV3-2
cdr3_nt: TGTGCCAGCAGCCGTAGCATTACCTACACCTTC
cdr3_aa: CASSRSITYTF

d_call: .
clone_size: .
j_call: TRBJ1-4
v_call: TRBV9
cdr3_nt: TGTGCCAGCAGCGAGGGGGGTGCAACTAATGAAAAACTGTTTTTT
cdr3_aa: CASSEGGATNEKLFF

d_call: .
clone_size: once
j_call: TRBJ1-2
v_call: TRBV10-3
cdr3_nt: TGTGCCATCAGTGAGGAGGGACGGAACTATGGCTACACCTTC
cdr3_aa: CAISEEGRNYGYTF